This entry features one T cell receptor beta chain sequence. The source of the sample is a study of early T cells in non-severe SARS-CoV-2 infection. CDR1 is DFQATT and CDR2 is SNEGSKA in the germline V gene (reference sequence). Trimming took 0 bases from V and 11 from J, leaving 8 bases between them. This CDR3 is built from 11 residues. TCRdb itself ran the 5' RACE reads through MiXCR, one entry per CDR3 protein. This table has around 60,000 distinct CDR3 sequences, roughly 9.7% appearing once. Source material: whole blood. This chain joins TRBV20-1 and TRBJ2-1, with D unclear. The TCR sequence derives from an adult who was a healthcare worker with PCR-confirmed SARS-CoV-2 infection or an uninfected control (not recorded which). CDR3 in amino acids: CSARDFPKQFF. The CDR3 bases are TGCAGTGCTAGAGATTTTCCAAAGCAGTTCTTC.